This TCR beta chain was sequenced for a study of blood T cells in healthy people across ages. CDR1 is SNHLY, CDR2 FYNNEI, per germline. The CDR3 spans 11 residues. Study-level points and caveats: There was a strong correlation between TCR beta diversity and naive T cell percentage. With donor CMV status unknown, expanded clonotype changes were possibly confounded.

Each donor gave roughly 10 milliliters of peripheral blood. This clonotype has a handful of counts. The antigen remains undetermined. Sample-barcoded 5' priming and a J-beta primer mix drove a second PCR of 7 to 11 cycles. TCRdb reprocessed the 5' RACE reads with MiXCR, giving one entry per CDR3 protein. The sample includes 550,000 to 800,000 distinct CDR3 sequences, 20% to 25% of them seen just once. J is TRBJ2-5 and V is TRBV2, with D unresolved. The J call is uncertain, as TRBJ2-7 better fits the DNA end. The sequence derives from a man between 70 and 80 years old in good health. Sequencing was performed on blood. The CDR3 nucleotides read TGTGCCAGCTGGCTTCTCTACGAGCAGTACTTC. Protein product: CASWLLYEQYF.